This T cell receptor (beta chain) was profiled in a study of response to subunit inactivated influenza vaccine. One entry per CDR3 protein results from TCRdb running MiXCR on the RT-PCR reads. The sample lists about 570,000 distinct CDR3 sequences, around 11% occurring once. The CDR3 spans 14 residues. V gave up 6 bases and J gave up 5 bases; unmatched junction bases: 6. Germline lookup yields CDR1 ENHRY and CDR2 SYGVKD. The same data also went into a second study, on T cells expressing NK-cell markers. From that report: The cDNA for TCR beta came from 5'RACE template switching with UMIs. Seven donors tested HCMV-seropositive and one tested seronegative among the eight sequenced. In four donors, these clonotypes also led the CD3+CD56-NKG2C+ fraction.

The clonotype was recovered from a man aged 50-59 years who received an inactivated influenza vaccine. This specimen was PBMCs from blood, taken on the day of vaccination. The V and J genes are TRBV10-3 and TRBJ2-2, with TRBD1 matching over 7 bases. The chain's CDR3 is CAIRDRVLTGELFF. Here the CDR3 DNA reads TGTGCCATCAGAGACAGGGTTCTTACCGGGGAGCTGTTTTTT.